This T cell receptor (beta chain) was recovered during a study of T cell repertoires in cytomegalovirus infection. The overall study: From public TCR beta signatures came an indication of both CMV infection and matching HLA type. Overall study results and limits: Within the response measured ex vivo, HLA-C-restricted CMV-specific TCR beta clonotypes were dominant. The study identified carriers of CMV plus the relevant HLA from cumulative public TCR beta family frequency.

The sample holds many counts of this clonotype. Its antigen remains unidentified. TCRdb re-analysed the reads in MiXCR, keeping a single row per CDR3 protein. Of roughly 300,000 distinct CDR3 sequences listed, roughly 23% are singletons. This CDR3 has 14 residues. V lost 5 bases and J lost 9; bases outside the gene matches: 6. This TCR was sampled from a human donor in good health (CMV status not recorded). Some clones in this sample may be carry-over from other donors' samples. This chain uses TRBV12-3 or TRBV12-4 with TRBJ2-1; 11 bases align to TRBD2. Sequences were obtained from PBMCs. In DNA form, the CDR3 reads TGTGCCAGCAGTCTACTAGCGGGAGTGGTTGAGCAGTTCTTC. It codes for CASSLLAGVVEQFF.